Each of the 26 T cell receptor beta chains below was sequenced from the same sample in a study of shared clonotypes between healthy human individuals. Profiling relied on immunoSEQ multiplex PCR, and the TCRdb table lists in-frame clones only, not all of them. The table lists some 650,000 clones, almost 97% of them singletons, with around 0.058% in the top ten. Sample: naive CD4+ T cells sorted from blood. As for subset: CD45RA+ positively selected. Every receptor here comes from a woman in her 30s in good health.

Regarding this clone: Other nucleotide sequences from this sample produce the same CDR3. V is TRBV28 and J is TRBJ1-2, with D tentatively TRBD1 (5 bases). The germline V gene encodes CDR1 MDHEN and CDR2 SYDVKM. V was shortened by 2 bases and J by 8 bases, with 9 bases between the two germline ends. The CDR3 totals 12 residues. In DNA, the CDR3 is TGTGCCAGCAGTTTAGGAGGGGTCGGCTACACCTTC. Translated: CASSLGGVGYTF.

This clone was detected once. The chain recombines TRBV6-5 with TRBJ2-7; the D gene could be TRBD1 or TRBD2 (5 bases each). V lost 2 bases to trimming and J lost 6 bases, with 11 bases between them. The CDR3 has 13 residues. CDR1 is MNHEY, CDR2 SVGAGI, per germline. The CDR3 DNA reads TGTGCCAGCAGTTACCCTCCTGGGGGCGAGCAGTACTTC. Residues: CASSYPPGGEQYF.

The chain links TRBV6-1 to TRBJ1-1; TRBD1 aligns across 10 bases. The germline CDR1 and CDR2 sequences are MNHNS and SASEGT. Trimming took 6 bases from V and 5 from J; bases not matched to a gene: 9. The CDR3 length is 15 residues. CDR3 in DNA: TGTGCCAGCAGCTACATGACAGGGGGCCGGACTGAAGCTTTCTTT. It encodes CASSYMTGGRTEAFF.

V is TRBV28 and J is TRBJ2-7, with TRBD2 matching over 9 bases. The V gene end was trimmed by 3 bases and the J gene end by 5 bases; junction bases not matched to a gene: 5. CDR3 length: 14 residues. Germline loops: CDR1 MDHEN, CDR2 SYDVKM. This CDR3 reads CASSLSSGDNEQYF. The CDR3 coding sequence is TGTGCCAGCAGTTTGTCTAGCGGGGATAACGAGCAGTACTTC.

V usage is TRBV10-2 and J usage is TRBJ1-5, with 7 bases identical to TRBD1. This CDR3 has 18 residues. V was clipped by 4 bases and J by 4 bases; unmatched bases: 16. Germline values: CDR1 WSHSY, CDR2 SAAADI. CDR3 coding DNA: TGCGCCAGCAGTGGGGGTGGACTTGGACAGGCCCAAAATCAGCCCCAGCATTTT. Translation: CASSGGGLGQAQNQPQHF.

The J gene is TRBJ1-1, the V gene TRBV5-1; D might be TRBD1 (6 bases). The CDR3 sequence is 15 residues long. Germline CDR1 SGHRS, CDR2 YFSETQ. Trimming shortened V by 5 bases and J by 3 bases, and 17 bases separated the two germline ends. The CDR3 sequence is CASRTPGQPYTEAFF. CDR3 DNA sequence: TGCGCCAGCAGGACACCCGGACAGCCTTACACTGAAGCTTTCTTT.

This clone was detected once. V is TRBV2 and J is TRBJ2-7; no definite D call. V lost 5 bases and J 4 bases, leaving 15 bases between the germline ends. Germline values: CDR1 SNHLY, CDR2 FYNNEI. This CDR3 is built from 14 residues. CDR3 nucleotide sequence: TGTGCCAGCAGTCCCCAAGGACCGCAATACGAGCAGTACTTC. This translates into CASSPQGPQYEQYF.

This chain joins TRBV14 and TRBJ2-2; D might be TRBD2 (6 bases). V was cut by 4 bases and J by 1 base, with 10 bases left in between. Germline values: CDR1 SGHDN, CDR2 FVKESK. CDR3 length: 15 residues. The CDR3 loop is CASSPAGLNTGELFF. The CDR3 DNA reads as TGTGCCAGCAGCCCGGCGGGGTTGAACACCGGGGAGCTGTTTTTT.

This clone was counted once. The V call is TRBV28, the J call TRBJ2-7, with 10 bases aligning to TRBD2. V lost 6 bases, J lost 7 bases, and 9 bases stayed unmatched. The CDR3 is 14 amino acids. Germline CDR1 reads MDHEN; CDR2 reads SYDVKM. CDR3 in amino acids: CASRNSGRATEQYF. In DNA, the CDR3 is TGTGCCAGCAGGAACAGCGGGAGGGCCACGGAGCAGTACTTC.

V gene TRBV7-9 combines with J gene TRBJ2-3; D tentatively fits TRBD1 or TRBD2 (5 bases each). The CDR3 is 14 amino acids. V gave up 7 bases and J gave up 9 bases, with 20 bases separating them. The germline V gene has CDR1 SEHNR and CDR2 FQNEAQ (reference sequence). The CDR3 DNA sequence: TGTGCCAGCACCAAGGAGGAGGCCCCAGGGACGCAGTATTTT. Its protein product is CASTKEEAPGTQYF.

This sequence joins TRBV19 and TRBJ2-7; D perhaps matches TRBD2 (7 bases). The germline V gene encodes CDR1 LNHDA and CDR2 SQIVND (reference sequence). Trimming left V 5 bases short and J 7 bases short, with 15 bases between. The CDR3 spans 13 residues. The CDR3 DNA reads TGTGCCAGTAGTCTCGCGGGGGCATGGGAGCAGTACTTC. This encodes CASSLAGAWEQYF.

This chain joins TRBV27 and TRBJ2-7, with 10 bases that match TRBD1. This CDR3 contains 15 residues. Germline V gene data show CDR1 as MNHEY and CDR2 as SMNVEV (reference sequence). V lost 6 bases and J lost 5; bases outside the gene matches: 10. CDR3 nucleotides: TGTGCCAGCAGCCCCGCTAGGACAGGGGGGAACGAGCAGTACTTC. It yields the protein CASSPARTGGNEQYF.

This rearrangement joins TRBV29-1 to TRBJ1-1; 9 positions agree with TRBD1. The length of the CDR3 is 13 residues. Looked up from germline, CDR1 is SQVTM and CDR2 is ANQGSEA. Trimming cost V 6 bases and J 3 bases; bases outside gene matches: 5. The CDR3 DNA is TGCAGCGTCCAGGGACAGGGTTACACTGAAGCTTTCTTT. Protein: CSVQGQGYTEAFF.

V and J are TRBV4-2 and TRBJ2-7; TRBD2 matches 10 bases. Trimming took 1 base from V and 4 from J; bases not matched to a gene: 13. CDR1 is LGHNA, CDR2 YNFKEQ, per germline. CDR3 size: 18 residues. CDR3 loop: CASSQVPGLAGDRYEQYF. The CDR3 DNA reads as TGTGCCAGCAGCCAAGTCCCCGGGCTAGCGGGAGATAGGTACGAGCAGTACTTC.

This chain joins TRBV27 and TRBJ2-7; 12 bases align to TRBD2. The CDR3 is 15 amino acids. Germline V CDR1 and CDR2: MNHEY, SMNVEV (reference sequence). J lost 2 bases, V lost 6 bases, and 5 bases had no gene match. The DNA for the CDR3 is TGTGCCAGCAGGCCCAGACTAGCGGGAGCCTACGAGCAGTACTTC. The encoded protein is CASRPRLAGAYEQYF.

The rearrangement links TRBV5-1 to TRBJ1-4; perhaps TRBD1 as D (5 bases). V was shortened by 0 bases and J by 7 bases, with 13 bases between the two germline ends. Germline CDR1 is SGHRS and CDR2 is YFSETQ. The length of the CDR3 is 15 residues. As DNA, the CDR3 is TGCGCCAGCAGCTTGGGCTCGGGGCTGGGTGAAAAACTGTTTTTT. Residues: CASSLGSGLGEKLFF. The variable domain in full, completed from reference TRBV5-1 and TRBJ1-4, reads KAGVTQTPRYLIKTRGQQVTLSCSPISGHRSVSWYQQTPGQGLQFLFEYFSETQRNKGNFPGRFSGRQFSNSRSEMNVSTLELGDSALYLCASSLGSGLGEKLFFGSGTQLSVL.

The V call is TRBV29-1, the J call TRBJ2-1; 9 nucleotides align to TRBD2. With 2 bases clipped from V and 9 bases from J, the junction kept 2 bases outside the gene matches. The V gene's germline CDR1 is SQVTM and CDR2 ANQGSEA. The length of the CDR3 is 12 residues. CDR3 coding DNA: TGCAGCGTTGAACTAGCGGGATTTGAGCAGTTCTTC. Translation gives CSVELAGFEQFF.

J is TRBJ2-2 and V is TRBV5-6; 14 bases fit TRBD2. Losses at the gene ends were 5 bases for V and 6 bases for J; bases not matched to a gene: 9. The CDR3 covers 17 residues. Germline loops: CDR1 SGHDT, CDR2 YYEEEE. The CDR3 is CASSPPGLAGASGELFF. The CDR3 bases are TGTGCCAGCAGTCCACCGGGACTAGCGGGAGCGTCCGGGGAGCTGTTTTTT.

V usage is TRBV5-1 and J usage is TRBJ2-6; 7 bases are shared with TRBD1. V lost 4 bases and J lost 4; bases outside the gene matches: 5. CDR3 length equals 15 residues. Germline values: CDR1 SGHRS, CDR2 YFSETQ. The CDR3 reads CASSITGAGANVLTF. DNA for the CDR3: TGCGCCAGCAGCATAACAGGGGCCGGGGCCAACGTCCTGACTTTC. The full variable domain, rest sourced from reference TRBV5-1 and TRBJ2-6, is KAGVTQTPRYLIKTRGQQVTLSCSPISGHRSVSWYQQTPGQGLQFLFEYFSETQRNKGNFPGRFSGRQFSNSRSEMNVSTLELGDSALYLCASSITGAGANVLTFGAGSRLTVL.

This chain connects TRBV6-6 to TRBJ2-7, with 7 bases identical to TRBD2. CDR3 length equals 15 residues. Unmatched junction bases numbered 10, after V lost 1 base and J lost 7 bases. The germline CDR1 and CDR2 sequences are MNHNY and SVGAGI (reference sequence). CDR3 nucleotide sequence: TGTGCCAGCAGTTACTTTGGGGGAGGGCCTAGTGAGCAGTACTTC. It translates to CASSYFGGGPSEQYF.

The chain is built from TRBV7-6 and TRBJ2-1; D is undetermined. This CDR3 contains 16 residues. The V end was cut by 4 bases, the J end by 0 bases, with 13 bases between. Germline V CDR1 and CDR2: SGHVS, FNYEAQ. The CDR3 loop is CASSSAGRNSYNEQFF. The DNA of the CDR3 is TGTGCCAGCAGCTCAGCTGGGCGGAACTCCTACAATGAGCAGTTCTTC.

The chain joins TRBV6-4 to TRBJ1-4; TRBD1 might be the D (6 bases). Germline values: CDR1 MRHNA, CDR2 SNTAGT. V was cut by 5 bases and J by 5 bases, with 15 bases left in between. The CDR3 runs to 15 residues. The CDR3 sequence is CASSPQQGPNEKLFF. CDR3 sequence (DNA): TGTGCCAGCAGTCCACAACAGGGCCCAAATGAAAAACTGTTTTTT.

The CDR3: CASSLGLSGYNEQFF. The CDR3 coding sequence is TGTGCCAGCAGCTTGGGACTAAGCGGCTACAATGAGCAGTTCTTC. This rearrangement joins TRBV5-4 to TRBJ2-1, with a weak D call TRBD2 (5 bases). This CDR3 region has 15 residues. Germline loops: CDR1 SGHNT, CDR2 YYREEE (reference sequence). Trimming took 0 bases from V and 3 from J, leaving 10 bases between them.

The chain has TRBV7-3 and TRBJ2-1, with 15 positions matching TRBD2. Germline V lookup: CDR1 SGHTA, CDR2 FQGTGA. Germline trimming cut 2 bases from V and 4 bases from J; bases unmatched to any gene: 3. This CDR3 contains 17 residues. Here the CDR3 DNA reads TGTGCCAGCAGCTTAGCAGGACTAGCGGGAGGGTACAATGAGCAGTTCTTC. Amino acid sequence: CASSLAGLAGGYNEQFF.

This clone was picked up one time. CDR3 DNA sequence: TGTGCCAGCAACTCCCATCAGGGGATAGTCTATGGCTACACCTTC. Its protein product is CASNSHQGIVYGYTF. V and J are TRBV6-1 and TRBJ1-2; D is possibly TRBD1 (6 bases). Trimming removed 7 bases from V and 4 bases from J, with 19 bases in between. The CDR3 is 15 residues long. CDR1 is MNHNS and CDR2 is SASEGT in the germline V gene.

The CDR3, as DNA: TGTGCCAGCAGTTTCTCTTTAGGGACGACTGAAGCTTTCTTT. It is translated as CASSFSLGTTEAFF. This sequence joins TRBV27 and TRBJ1-1; D is perhaps TRBD1 (5 bases). The V and J ends lost 3 bases and 5 bases respectively, with 13 bases between them. Germline CDR1 and CDR2: MNHEY and SMNVEV (reference sequence). CDR3 size: 14 residues.